A selection of T cell receptor beta chains follows, all from one sample in a study of T cell repertoires in cytomegalovirus infection. One entry per CDR3 protein results from TCRdb running MiXCR on the reads. The sample shows over 90,000 distinct CDR3 sequences, approximately 15% of them seen only once. The material sequenced was PBMCs. The origin of the receptors is a human donor in good health (CMV status not recorded). Some clones in this sample may be carry-over from other donors' samples. The CDR3 runs from the conserved cysteine through the conserved F or W. The order of the fields is V gene, CDR3 protein.

V: TRBV20-1
CDR3: CSARDRGVLETQYF

V: TRBV20-1
CDR3: CSATDGARSNQPQHF

V: TRBV7-8
CDR3: CASSLNRDRGDYEQYF

V: TRBV20-1
CDR3: CSAGYPGAPSQPQHF

V: TRBV12-3/TRBV12-4
CDR3: CASSPTRNTEAFF

V: TRBV20-1
CDR3: CSAVRVGGGLDTQYF

V: TRBV4-1
CDR3: CASSPSDSGANVLTF

V: TRBV10-3
CDR3: CAISESVADTDTQYF

V: TRBV20-1
CDR3: CSAYTSGGVSYNEQFF

V: TRBV5-6
CDR3: CASSLEEGEAFF

V: TRBV2
CDR3: CATRDQRGANAEQFF

V: TRBV7-9
CDR3: CARGTLTRGTTEAFF

V: TRBV7-2
CDR3: CASSFQPGGYGYTF

V: TRBV7-2
CDR3: CASSSLEGETQYF

V: TRBV14
CDR3: CASSPGRWGIYGYTF

V: TRBV3-1
CDR3: CASSQGTSGRGEQFF

V: TRBV28
CDR3: CASLTGGDTGELFF

V: TRBV18
CDR3: CASSPMVFYHKMNTEAFF

V: TRBV6-6
CDR3: CASSDSGGETQYF

V: TRBV3-1
CDR3: CASSQGRTAEQYF

V: TRBV6-2/TRBV6-3
CDR3: CASSEDRSVNQPQHF

V: TRBV11-3
CDR3: CASSLSGTSGGAAGNEQFF

V: TRBV5-1
CDR3: CASSLALERAYEQYF

V: TRBV7-2
CDR3: CASSLNGIGGNTIYF

V: TRBV20-1
CDR3: CSARDDRGHTGELFF

V: TRBV7-2
CDR3: CASSSGLAKNIQYF

V: TRBV19
CDR3: CASSRQGTALSNQPQHF

V: TRBV27
CDR3: CASSPHLGQVYNEQFF

V: TRBV7-8
CDR3: CASSHPTNRPLDSGANVLTF

V: TRBV10-3
CDR3: CAISDEGGTDTQYF

V: TRBV6-6
CDR3: CASSSPGTGGDGYTF

V: TRBV19
CDR3: CASTRDFSYNEQFF

V: TRBV20-1
CDR3: CSAGVGQPQHF

V: TRBV15
CDR3: CATSSNLYTGELFF

V: TRBV7-2
CDR3: CASSYTGGSGSYNSPLHF

V: TRBV28
CDR3: CASSLSHLPGRFMNTEAFF

V: TRBV7-2
CDR3: CASSLARGGRGEQFF

V: TRBV19
CDR3: CAKKGGTEAFF

V: TRBV7-9
CDR3: CASSSSPGRSSSGANVLTF

V: TRBV2
CDR3: CASRQGYSYEQYF

V: TRBV20-1
CDR3: CSAKLGLAVRNEQFF

V: TRBV5-1
CDR3: CASSVSRGGTQYF

V: TRBV12-3/TRBV12-4
CDR3: CASTLGQGASTEAFF

V: TRBV20-1
CDR3: CSARDSSDTEAFF

V: TRBV12-3/TRBV12-4
CDR3: CASSSRGIIEETQYF

V: TRBV28
CDR3: CASSSRIQWRDEQFF

V: TRBV6-2/TRBV6-3
CDR3: CASTYRPRGRRETQYF

V: TRBV7-6
CDR3: CASSKTSGVTGELFF

V: TRBV4-2
CDR3: CASSLTGGGDSPLHF

V: TRBV6-2/TRBV6-3
CDR3: CASSQGGSVNTEAFF

V: TRBV7-2
CDR3: CASSLGGLPSQPQHF

V: TRBV10-2
CDR3: CASSEWGTGLNYGYTF

V: TRBV6-2/TRBV6-3
CDR3: CASSPLGPPQYF